This entry concerns a single T cell receptor beta chain. Its antigen is not known. The data derive from a study of T cell responses to AZD1222 COVID-19 vaccine. Study results and limitations: Only a handful of individuals given AZD1222 were seropositive at baseline. Donors skewed white British and female; clonal diversity was possibly underestimated. As reported, nearly half of all spike-specific TCRs target variant regions that are unmutated. A rise in Spike-specific TCR breadth and depth followed two AZD1222 doses.

The assay was immunoSEQ multiplex PCR, and TCRdb's table has in-frame clones only and misses some. Among about 110,000 clones listed, approximately 89% were seen once. This CDR3 has 12 residues. V was trimmed by 2 bases and J by 4 bases, leaving 4 bases between them. The receptor was derived from an adult in good health. The sample here was peripheral blood, taken on day 0 of MenACWY control vaccination. The gene calls are TRBV5-3 and TRBJ1-5; D gene unclear. TRBV5-3 is noted as an ORF with a role that remains uncertain. The CDR3 DNA follows: TGTGCCAGAAGCTTCCCGAATCAGCCCCAGCATTTT. Its protein is CARSFPNQPQHF.